This T cell receptor (beta chain) was identified in a study of CD8+CD57+ T cells in acquired aplastic anemia. Study results and caveats: Patients and controls were found to share about 31 CD8+ CDR3 sequences. Any difference that existed in CD8+ Simpson's diversity between patients and controls was not significant.

Comments on this clonotype: Antigen unknown.

Germline lookup yields CDR1 SGDLS and CDR2 YYNGEE. This CDR3 is built from 12 residues. With 3 bases removed from V and 2 bases from J, the gap between germline ends came to 5 bases. Using genomic DNA as the template, TCR beta VDJ and CDR3 profiling was carried out. Each CDR3 protein is one row after TCRdb ran MiXCR on the reads. Counted here are 130,000 or so distinct CDR3 sequences, around two fifths occurring once; the ten biggest clones make up 8% to 9%. The sample comprised sorted CD4+, CD8+, or CD8+CD57+ T cells (not recorded which) from PBMCs. The receptor's source is a human donor in good health, serving as a control. V is TRBV9 and J is TRBJ1-2, with D uncertain. The CDR3 region has the DNA TGTGCCAGCAGCGCCAGGAACTATGGCTACACCTTC. Amino acids: CASSARNYGYTF.